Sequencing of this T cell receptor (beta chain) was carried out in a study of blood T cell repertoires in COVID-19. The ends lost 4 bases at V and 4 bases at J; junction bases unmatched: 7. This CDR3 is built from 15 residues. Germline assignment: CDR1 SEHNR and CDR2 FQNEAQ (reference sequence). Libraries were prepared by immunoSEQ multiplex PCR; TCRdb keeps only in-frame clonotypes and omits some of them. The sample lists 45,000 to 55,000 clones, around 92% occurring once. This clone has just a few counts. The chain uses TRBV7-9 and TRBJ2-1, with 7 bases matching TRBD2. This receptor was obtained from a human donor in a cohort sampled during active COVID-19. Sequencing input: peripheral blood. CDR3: CASSSRLAAYNEQFF. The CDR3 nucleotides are TGTGCCAGCAGCTCGCGACTAGCCGCTTACAATGAGCAGTTCTTC.